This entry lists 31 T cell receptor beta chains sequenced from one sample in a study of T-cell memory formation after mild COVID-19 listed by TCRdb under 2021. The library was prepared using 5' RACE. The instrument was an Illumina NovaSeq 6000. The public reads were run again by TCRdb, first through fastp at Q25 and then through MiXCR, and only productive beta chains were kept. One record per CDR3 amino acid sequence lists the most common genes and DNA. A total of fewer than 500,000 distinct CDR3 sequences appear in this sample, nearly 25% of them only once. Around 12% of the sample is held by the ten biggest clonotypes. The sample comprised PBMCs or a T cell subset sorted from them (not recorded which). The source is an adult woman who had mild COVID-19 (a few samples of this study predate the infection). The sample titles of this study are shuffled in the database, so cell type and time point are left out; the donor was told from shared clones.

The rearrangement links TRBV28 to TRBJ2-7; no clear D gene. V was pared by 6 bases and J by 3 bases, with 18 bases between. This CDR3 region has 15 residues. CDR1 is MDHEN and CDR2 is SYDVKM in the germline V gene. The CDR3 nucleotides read TGTGCCAGCAGCCCTCGCGCCCCTACACACTACGAGCAGTACTTC. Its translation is CASSPRAPTHYEQYF.

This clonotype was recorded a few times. The CDR3 region has the DNA TGTGCCAGCAGCCCAGAGGGACTACACGATACGCAGTATTTT. Its translation is CASSPEGLHDTQYF. The rearrangement joins TRBV7-9 to TRBJ2-3; 7 bases line up with TRBD2. The V gene's germline CDR1 is SEHNR and CDR2 FQNEAQ (reference sequence). CDR3 size: 14 residues. V trimming: 5 bases; J trimming: 6 bases; junction bases outside the gene matches: 8.

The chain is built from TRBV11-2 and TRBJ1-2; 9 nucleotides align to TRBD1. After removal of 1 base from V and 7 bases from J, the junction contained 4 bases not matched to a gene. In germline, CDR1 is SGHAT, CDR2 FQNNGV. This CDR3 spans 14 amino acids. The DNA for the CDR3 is TGTGCCAGCAGCTTAGGGGGACAGGGCCGTGGCTACACCTTC. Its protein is CASSLGGQGRGYTF.

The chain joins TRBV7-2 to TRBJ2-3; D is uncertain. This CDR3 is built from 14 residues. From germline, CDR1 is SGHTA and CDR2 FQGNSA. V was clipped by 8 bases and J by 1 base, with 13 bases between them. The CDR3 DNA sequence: TGTGCCAGCTCGAGAATTGGGGGCACAGATACGCAGTATTTT. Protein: CASSRIGGTDTQYF.

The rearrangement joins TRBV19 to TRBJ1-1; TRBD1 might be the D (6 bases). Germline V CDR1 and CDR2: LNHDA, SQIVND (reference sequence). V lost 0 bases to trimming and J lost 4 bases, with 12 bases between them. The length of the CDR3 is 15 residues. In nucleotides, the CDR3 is TGTGCCAGTAGTATAGACGAGGGGGGATCCACTGAAGCTTTCTTT. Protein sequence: CASSIDEGGSTEAFF.

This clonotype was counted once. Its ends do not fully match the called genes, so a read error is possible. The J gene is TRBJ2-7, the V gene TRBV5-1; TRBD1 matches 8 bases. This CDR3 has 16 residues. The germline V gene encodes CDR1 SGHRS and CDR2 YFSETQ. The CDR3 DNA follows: TGCGCCAGCAGGTTGGTAGTGACAGGGGTTCTCTACGAGCAGTACTTC. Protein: CASRLVVTGVLYEQYF.

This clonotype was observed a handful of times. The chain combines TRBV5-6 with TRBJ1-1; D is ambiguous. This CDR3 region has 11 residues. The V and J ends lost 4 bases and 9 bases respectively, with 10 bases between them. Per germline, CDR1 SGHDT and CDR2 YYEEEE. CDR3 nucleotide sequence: TGTGCCAGCAGCAATGGACTAAAAGCTTTCTTT. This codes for CASSNGLKAFF.

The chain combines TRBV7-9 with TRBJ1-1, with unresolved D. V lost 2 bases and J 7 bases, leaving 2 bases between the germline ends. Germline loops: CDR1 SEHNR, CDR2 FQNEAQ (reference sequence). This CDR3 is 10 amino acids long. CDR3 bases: TGTGCCAGCAGCTTACTTGAAGCTTTCTTT. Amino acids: CASSLLEAFF.

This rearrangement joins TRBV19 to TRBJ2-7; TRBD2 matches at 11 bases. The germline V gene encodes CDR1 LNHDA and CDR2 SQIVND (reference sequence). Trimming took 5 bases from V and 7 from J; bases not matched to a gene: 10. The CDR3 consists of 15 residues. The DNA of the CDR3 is TGTGCCAGTAGTTCATTAGCGGGAGGGCCGGGGGAGCAGTACTTC. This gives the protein CASSSLAGGPGEQYF.

CDR3 bases: TGCAGTGCTACAAATCCACGACAGGGGGCAATGGGGTATGGCTACACCTTC. It specifies CSATNPRQGAMGYGYTF. This rearrangement joins TRBV20-1 to TRBJ1-2; 10 bases fit TRBD1. The germline V gene has CDR1 DFQATT and CDR2 SNEGSKA (reference sequence). The CDR3 is 17 amino acids. V lost 4 bases to trimming and J lost 5 bases; unmatched junction nucleotides: 16.

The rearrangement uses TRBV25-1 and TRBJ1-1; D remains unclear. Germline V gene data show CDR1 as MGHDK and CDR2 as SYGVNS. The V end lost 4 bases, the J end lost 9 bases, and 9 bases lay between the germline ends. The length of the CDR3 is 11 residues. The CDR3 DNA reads TGTGCCAGCAGTGGGGTGGGCCAAGCTTTCTTT. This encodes CASSGVGQAFF.

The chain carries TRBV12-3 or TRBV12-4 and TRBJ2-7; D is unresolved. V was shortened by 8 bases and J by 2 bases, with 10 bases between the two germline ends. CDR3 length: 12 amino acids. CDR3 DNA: TGTGCCAGCGGAGTAAACCCCTACGAGCAGTACTTC. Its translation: CASGVNPYEQYF.

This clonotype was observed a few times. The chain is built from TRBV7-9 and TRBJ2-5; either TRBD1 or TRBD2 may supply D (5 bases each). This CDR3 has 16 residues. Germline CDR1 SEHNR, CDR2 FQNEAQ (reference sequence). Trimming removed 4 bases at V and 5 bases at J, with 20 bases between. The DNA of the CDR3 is TGTGCCAGCAGCTCACCCCCCGGGACGTTTAGGGAGACCCAGTACTTC. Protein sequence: CASSSPPGTFRETQYF.

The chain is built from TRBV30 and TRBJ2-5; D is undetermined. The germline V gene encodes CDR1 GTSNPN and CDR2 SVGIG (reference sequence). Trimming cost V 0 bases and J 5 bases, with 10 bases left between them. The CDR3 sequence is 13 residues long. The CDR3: CAWSVRGRETQYF. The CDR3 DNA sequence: TGTGCCTGGAGTGTACGCGGACGGGAGACCCAGTACTTC.

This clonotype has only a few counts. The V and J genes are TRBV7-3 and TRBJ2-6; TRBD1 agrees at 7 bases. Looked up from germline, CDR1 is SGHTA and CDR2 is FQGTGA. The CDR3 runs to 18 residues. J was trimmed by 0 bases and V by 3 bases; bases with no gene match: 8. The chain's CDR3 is CASSFPGQPNSGANVLTF. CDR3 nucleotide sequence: TGTGCCAGCAGCTTCCCGGGACAGCCGAACTCTGGGGCCAACGTCCTGACTTTC.

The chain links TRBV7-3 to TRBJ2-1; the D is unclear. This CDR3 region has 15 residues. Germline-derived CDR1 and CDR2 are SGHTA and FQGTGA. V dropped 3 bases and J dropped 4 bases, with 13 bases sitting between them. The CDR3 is CASSFGQSIYNEQFF. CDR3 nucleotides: TGTGCCAGCAGCTTTGGGCAGTCCATTTACAATGAGCAGTTCTTC.

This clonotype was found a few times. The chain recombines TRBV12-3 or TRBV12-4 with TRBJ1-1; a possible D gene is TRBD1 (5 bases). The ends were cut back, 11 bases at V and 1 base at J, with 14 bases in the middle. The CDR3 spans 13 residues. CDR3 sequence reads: CAARDPTNTEAFF. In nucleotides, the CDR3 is TGTGCCGCCCGGGACCCGACGAACACTGAAGCTTTCTTT.

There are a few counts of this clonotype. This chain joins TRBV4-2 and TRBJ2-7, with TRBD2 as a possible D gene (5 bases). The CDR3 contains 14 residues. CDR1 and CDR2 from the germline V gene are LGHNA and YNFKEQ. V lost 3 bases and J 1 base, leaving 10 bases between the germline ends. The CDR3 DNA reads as TGTGCCAGCAGCCACGATCCGGGATCCTACGAGCAGTACTTC. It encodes CASSHDPGSYEQYF.

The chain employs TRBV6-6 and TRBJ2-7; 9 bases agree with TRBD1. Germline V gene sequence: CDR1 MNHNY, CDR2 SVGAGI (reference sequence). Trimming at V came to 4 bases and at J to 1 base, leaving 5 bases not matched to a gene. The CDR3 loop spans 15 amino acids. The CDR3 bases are TGTGCCAGCAGTTCCCAGGGACAGGGTTCCTACGAGCAGTACTTC. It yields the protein CASSSQGQGSYEQYF.

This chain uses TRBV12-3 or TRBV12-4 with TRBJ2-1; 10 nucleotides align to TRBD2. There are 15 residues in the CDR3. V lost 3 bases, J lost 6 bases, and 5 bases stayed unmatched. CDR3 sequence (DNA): TGTGCCAGCAGTTTCCTAGCGGGGGCCCCCAATGAGCAGTTCTTC. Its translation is CASSFLAGAPNEQFF.

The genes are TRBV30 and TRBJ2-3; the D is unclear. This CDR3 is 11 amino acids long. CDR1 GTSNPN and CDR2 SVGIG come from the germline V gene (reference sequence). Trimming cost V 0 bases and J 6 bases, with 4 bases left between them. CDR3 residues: CAWSVLDTQYF. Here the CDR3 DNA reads TGTGCCTGGAGTGTTTTGGATACGCAGTATTTT.

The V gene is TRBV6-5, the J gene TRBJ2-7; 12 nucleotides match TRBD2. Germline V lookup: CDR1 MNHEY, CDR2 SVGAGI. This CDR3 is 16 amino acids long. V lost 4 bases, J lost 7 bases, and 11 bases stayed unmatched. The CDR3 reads CASSSLTSGSTREQYF. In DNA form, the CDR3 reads TGTGCCAGCAGTTCCCTGACTAGCGGGAGCACTCGGGAGCAGTACTTC.

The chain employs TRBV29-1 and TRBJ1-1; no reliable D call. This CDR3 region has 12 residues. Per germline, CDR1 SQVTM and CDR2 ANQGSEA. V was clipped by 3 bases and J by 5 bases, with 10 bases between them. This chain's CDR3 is CSVEAGWTEAFF. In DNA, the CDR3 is TGCAGCGTTGAGGCGGGGTGGACTGAAGCTTTCTTT.

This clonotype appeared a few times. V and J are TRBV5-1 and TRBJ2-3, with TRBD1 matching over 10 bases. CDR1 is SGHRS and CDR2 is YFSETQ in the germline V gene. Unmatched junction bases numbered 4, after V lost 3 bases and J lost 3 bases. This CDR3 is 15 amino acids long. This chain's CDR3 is CASSWGGQGTDTQYF. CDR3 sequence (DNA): TGCGCCAGCAGCTGGGGGGGACAGGGGACAGATACGCAGTATTTT.

The CDR3 here is CASSPNQGDRVTEAFF. CDR3 bases: TGTGCCAGCAGCCCGAACCAAGGGGACAGGGTTACTGAAGCTTTCTTT. The chain employs TRBV4-2 and TRBJ1-1; 9 bases are a match to TRBD1. This CDR3 comprises 16 residues. V shed 4 bases and J 5 bases; nucleotides not matched to a gene: 11. Germline V gene lookup returns CDR1 LGHNA and CDR2 YNFKEQ.

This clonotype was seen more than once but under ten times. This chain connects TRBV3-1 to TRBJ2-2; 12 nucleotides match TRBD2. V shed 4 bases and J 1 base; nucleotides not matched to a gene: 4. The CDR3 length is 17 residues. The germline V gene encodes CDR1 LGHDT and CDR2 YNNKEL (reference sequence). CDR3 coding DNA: TGTGCCAGCAGCCGAATGACTAGCGGGGGGAACACCGGGGAGCTGTTTTTT. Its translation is CASSRMTSGGNTGELFF.

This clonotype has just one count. The CDR3 loop reads CASSLGSGMSYEQYF. In DNA, the CDR3 is TGCGCCAGCAGCTTGGGTAGCGGGATGTCCTACGAGCAGTACTTC. The chain combines TRBV5-1 with TRBJ2-7; 8 bases agree with TRBD2. Trimming took 0 bases from V and 1 from J; bases not matched to a gene: 3. The germline CDR1 and CDR2 sequences are SGHRS and YFSETQ. The length of the CDR3 is 15 residues.

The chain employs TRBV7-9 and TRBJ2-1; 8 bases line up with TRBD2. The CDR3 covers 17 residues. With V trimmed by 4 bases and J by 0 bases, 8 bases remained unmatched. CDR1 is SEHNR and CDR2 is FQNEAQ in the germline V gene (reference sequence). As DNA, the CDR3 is TGTGCCAGCAGCTCAACTAGCGGACGAAGCTCCTACAATGAGCAGTTCTTC. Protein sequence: CASSSTSGRSSYNEQFF.

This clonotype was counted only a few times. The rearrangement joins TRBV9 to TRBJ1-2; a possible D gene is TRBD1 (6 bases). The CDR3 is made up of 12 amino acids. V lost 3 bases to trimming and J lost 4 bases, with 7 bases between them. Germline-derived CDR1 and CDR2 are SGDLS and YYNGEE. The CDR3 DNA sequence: TGTGCCAGCAGCGAGGACAGCTATGGCTACACCTTC. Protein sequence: CASSEDSYGYTF.

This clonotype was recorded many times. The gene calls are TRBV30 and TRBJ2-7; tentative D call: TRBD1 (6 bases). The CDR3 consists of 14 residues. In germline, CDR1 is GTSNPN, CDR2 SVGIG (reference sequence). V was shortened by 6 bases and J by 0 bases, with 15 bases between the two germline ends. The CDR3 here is CACSPTGRSYEQYF. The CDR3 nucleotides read TGTGCCTGTTCCCCGACAGGTCGCTCCTACGAGCAGTACTTC.

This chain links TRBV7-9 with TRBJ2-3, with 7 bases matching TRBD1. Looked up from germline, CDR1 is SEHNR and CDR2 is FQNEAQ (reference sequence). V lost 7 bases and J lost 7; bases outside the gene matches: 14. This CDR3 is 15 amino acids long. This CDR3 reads CASTPTTGWRNTQYF. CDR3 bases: TGTGCCAGCACCCCCACGACAGGGTGGAGAAATACGCAGTATTTT.